Below, 29 T cell receptor beta chains from the same sample are listed, as sequenced in a study of shared clonotypes between healthy human individuals. TCRdb keeps only in-frame clones here, not all; method: immunoSEQ multiplex PCR. In the table there are 2,500,000 or so clones, more than 85% of which are singletons. The sequenced sample consisted of naive CD4+ T cells from PBMCs. Subset reported: CD45RA+ positively selected. The receptors originated from a man between 18 and 35 years old in good health. Some clones in this sample may be carry-over from other donors' samples.

The chain uses TRBV28 and TRBJ1-1; D is perhaps TRBD1 (5 bases). This CDR3 spans 16 amino acids. The germline V gene has CDR1 MDHEN and CDR2 SYDVKM. Between the trimmed V and J ends, which lost 7 bases and 1 base, there was a span of 19 bases. The CDR3, as DNA: TGTGCCAGCACAAGGGGTGGGGGGTGGACGAACACTGAAGCTTTCTTT. Its protein is CASTRGGGWTNTEAFF. The full variable domain, its missing parts supplied by reference TRBV28 and TRBJ1-1, is DVKVTQSSRYLVKRTGEKVFLECVQDMDHENMFWYRQDPGLGLRLIYFSYDVKMKEKGDIPEGYSVSREKKERFSLILESASTNQTSMYLCASTRGGGWTNTEAFFGQGTRLTVV.

The V and J genes are TRBV9 and TRBJ2-7, with a possible D match to TRBD2 (5 bases). V was shortened by 4 bases and J by 1 base, with 9 bases between the two germline ends. The CDR3 has 13 residues. Per the germline V gene, CDR1 is SGDLS and CDR2 is YYNGEE. The CDR3 sequence is CASSIGLSYEQYF. The CDR3 region has the DNA TGTGCCAGCAGCATTGGACTGTCCTACGAGCAGTACTTC.

CDR3 sequence: CASTLDRPDETQYF. In DNA form, the CDR3 reads TGCGCCAGCACCCTGGACAGGCCCGATGAGACCCAGTACTTC. The rearrangement links TRBV5-1 to TRBJ2-5, with TRBD1 matching over 7 bases. The V segment lost 6 bases and the J segment 5 bases; nucleotides outside the gene matches: 10. The germline gives CDR1 SGHRS, CDR2 YFSETQ. The CDR3 runs 14 residues.

This chain connects TRBV7-3 to TRBJ2-7; possible D gene TRBD2, 7 bases. V lost 5 bases and J 0 bases, leaving 14 bases between the germline ends. CDR1 is SGHTA, CDR2 FQGTGA, per germline. The CDR3 consists of 15 residues. DNA for the CDR3: TGTGCCAGCAGCCCCCGGGCGGGGGCCTCCTACGAGCAGTACTTC. Amino acid sequence: CASSPRAGASYEQYF.

V is TRBV5-4 and J is TRBJ2-5; the D gene is possibly TRBD1 (6 bases). With 3 bases removed from V and 1 base from J, the gap between germline ends came to 13 bases. This CDR3 has 15 residues. From germline, CDR1 is SGHNT and CDR2 YYREEE (reference sequence). CDR3 nucleotide sequence: TGTGCCAGCAGCTCTAAGGACAGAATCCAAGAGACCCAGTACTTC. Its translation is CASSSKDRIQETQYF. Using reference TRBV5-4 and TRBJ2-5 for the parts outside the CDR3, the full variable domain is ETGVTQSPTHLIKTRGQQVTLRCSSQSGHNTVSWYQQALGQGPQFIFQYYREEENGRGNFPPRFSGLQFPNYSSELNVNALELDDSALYLCASSSKDRIQETQYFGPGTRLLVL.

V is TRBV7-2 and J is TRBJ1-2; TRBD1 might be the D (5 bases). V was trimmed by 0 bases and J by 9 bases, leaving 14 bases between them. The CDR3 is 14 residues long. CDR1 is SGHTA, CDR2 FQGNSA, per germline. CDR3 in amino acids: CASSLAPAKGSYTF. The CDR3, as DNA: TGTGCCAGCAGCTTAGCCCCCGCTAAGGGGAGCTACACCTTC.

The chain joins TRBV29-1 to TRBJ1-1; no firm D call. V shed 6 bases and J shed 3 bases, with 17 bases lying between them. CDR1 is SQVTM and CDR2 is ANQGSEA in the germline V gene. The CDR3 runs to 14 residues. The CDR3 loop reads CSVTERLRDTEAFF. CDR3 DNA: TGCAGCGTAACCGAACGGCTTCGGGACACTGAAGCTTTCTTT.

V and J are TRBV11-2 and TRBJ1-1; TRBD1 matches at 7 bases. V was pared by 6 bases and J by 0 bases, with 16 bases of the junction left unmatched. CDR3 size: 18 residues. The germline CDR1 and CDR2 sequences are SGHAT and FQNNGV. The CDR3 sequence is CASRDPFRDRDMNTEAFF. DNA for the CDR3: TGTGCCAGCAGGGACCCCTTCCGGGACAGAGACATGAACACTGAAGCTTTCTTT.

V is TRBV7-2 and J is TRBJ1-2; 11 bases align to TRBD1. Germline V gene sequence: CDR1 SGHTA, CDR2 FQGNSA. The CDR3 loop spans 13 amino acids. V was clipped by 4 bases and J by 7 bases; unmatched bases: 2. CDR3 sequence: CASSSDRGLGYTF. The CDR3 bases are TGTGCCAGCAGCTCGGACAGGGGGCTTGGCTACACCTTC.

This rearrangement joins TRBV6-1 to TRBJ1-1; D is unresolved. From germline, CDR1 is MNHNS and CDR2 SASEGT. The V and J ends lost 0 bases and 3 bases respectively, with 17 bases between them. CDR3 length: 17 amino acids. In DNA, the CDR3 is TGTGCCAGCAGTGAAGCGGTTGAACGGAGGATCTACACTGAAGCTTTCTTT. Translating gives CASSEAVERRIYTEAFF.

The rearrangement joins TRBV5-1 to TRBJ1-2, with a tentative D call TRBD1 (5 bases). The germline V gene encodes CDR1 SGHRS and CDR2 YFSETQ. The germline V and J ends were trimmed by 3 bases and 7 bases, with 16 bases remaining between them. CDR3 length: 14 residues. CDR3 sequence: CASSSLGGNGGYTF. For the CDR3, the DNA is TGCGCCAGCAGCTCGCTCGGGGGTAACGGTGGCTACACCTTC. Looking up the rest from reference TRBV5-1 and TRBJ1-2 gives the full variable domain: KAGVTQTPRYLIKTRGQQVTLSCSPISGHRSVSWYQQTPGQGLQFLFEYFSETQRNKGNFPGRFSGRQFSNSRSEMNVSTLELGDSALYLCASSSLGGNGGYTFGSGTRLTVV.

The chain carries TRBV6-5 and TRBJ2-3; D ambiguous. The germline CDR1 and CDR2 sequences are MNHEY and SVGAGI. This CDR3 has 14 amino acids. V lost 0 bases and J 4 bases, leaving 8 bases between the germline ends. In DNA, the CDR3 is TGTGCCAGCAGTTACTCTGAGGCGGCAGATACGCAGTATTTT. Translating gives CASSYSEAADTQYF.

Comment on this clone: The same CDR3 can be traced to other DNA sequences in this sample. This sequence joins TRBV7-6 and TRBJ2-7; 9 positions match TRBD1. Per germline, CDR1 SGHVS and CDR2 FNYEAQ. The CDR3 sequence is 15 residues long. V was pared by 0 bases and J by 3 bases, with 3 bases of the junction left unmatched. The CDR3 nucleotides read TGTGCCAGCAGCTTAGCCGGGACAGGGAGCTACGAGCAGTACTTC. Encoded protein: CASSLAGTGSYEQYF.

This clone appeared a single time. The CDR3 here is CASSEQGLAGDSYEQYF. The CDR3, as DNA: TGCGCCAGCAGTGAGCAGGGGTTGGCGGGAGACTCTTACGAGCAGTACTTC. V gene TRBV10-2 combines with J gene TRBJ2-7; tentative D call: TRBD2 (7 bases). Germline V lookup: CDR1 WSHSY, CDR2 SAAADI. This CDR3 has 17 residues. V shed 2 bases and J shed 4 bases, with 21 bases lying between them.

A remark on this clone: The sample has other DNA sequences that encode this CDR3 too. The chain carries TRBV11-1 and TRBJ2-7; no firm D call. The CDR3 contains 13 residues. Germline CDR1 SGHAT, CDR2 FQDESV (reference sequence). Trimming removed 2 bases from V and 1 base from J, with 6 bases in between. The CDR3 sequence is CASSLPGSYEQYF. CDR3 DNA sequence: TGTGCCAGCAGCTTACCGGGTTCCTACGAGCAGTACTTC.

The chain links TRBV6-1 to TRBJ1-1, with D perhaps matching TRBD1 (5 bases). This CDR3 is built from 14 residues. Germline CDR1 reads MNHNS; CDR2 reads SASEGT. The V end was cut by 4 bases, the J end by 5 bases, with 14 bases between. This chain's CDR3 is CASSAGQRGTEAFF. For the CDR3, the DNA is TGTGCCAGCAGTGCAGGACAACGGGGGACTGAAGCTTTCTTT.

The V and J genes are TRBV11-2 and TRBJ2-2; TRBD2 matches 7 bases. The V segment lost 5 bases and the J segment 6 bases; nucleotides outside the gene matches: 9. The CDR3 length is 15 residues. The germline V gene encodes CDR1 SGHAT and CDR2 FQNNGV. CDR3: CASSPRENIPGELFF. The CDR3 DNA is TGTGCCAGCAGCCCGCGGGAGAATATCCCCGGGGAGCTGTTTTTT. Full variable domain (rest looked up from reference TRBV11-2 and TRBJ2-2): EAGVAQSPRYKIIEKRQSVAFWCNPISGHATLYWYQQILGQGPKLLIQFQNNGVVDDSQLPKDRFSAERLKGVDSTLKIQPAKLEDSAVYLCASSPRENIPGELFFGEGSRLTVL.

For the CDR3, the DNA is TGTGCCAGCAGCTTTGACAGGGGCACTGAAGCTTTCTTT. This encodes CASSFDRGTEAFF. The chain carries TRBV7-8 and TRBJ1-1; 8 bases fit TRBD1. CDR1 and CDR2 from the germline V gene are SGHVS and FQNEAQ. The CDR3 spans 13 residues. V was clipped by 3 bases and J by 4 bases; unmatched bases: 1.

The chain employs TRBV19 and TRBJ1-1; 7 bases match TRBD1. Germline CDR1 LNHDA, CDR2 SQIVND (reference sequence). The CDR3 runs 15 residues. The ends lost 3 bases at V and 3 bases at J; junction bases unmatched: 7. The DNA for the CDR3 is TGTGCCAGTAGTATTCAGGGGGATCAGGACACTGAAGCTTTCTTT. Translating gives CASSIQGDQDTEAFF. Combining the CDR3 with reference TRBV19 and TRBJ1-1 gives the whole variable domain DGGITQSPKYLFRKEGQNVTLSCEQNLNHDAMYWYRQDPGQGLRLIYYSQIVNDFQKGDIAEGYSVSREKKESFPLTVTSAQKNPTAFYLCASSIQGDQDTEAFFGQGTRLTVV.

The chain couples TRBV18 to TRBJ2-7, with D perhaps assigned TRBD1 or TRBD2 (5 bases each). Trimming pared 0 bases from V and 0 bases from J, leaving 12 bases between. This CDR3 spans 16 amino acids. Germline V gives CDR1 KGHSH, CDR2 LQKENI. CDR3 residues: CASSPPHVGASYEQYF. The DNA of the CDR3 is TGTGCCAGCTCACCACCGCACGTCGGGGCCTCCTACGAGCAGTACTTC.

The V call is TRBV11-2, the J call TRBJ2-7; D might be TRBD2 (5 bases). Deletions cut 7 bases from V and 0 bases from J, with 13 bases between. This CDR3 spans 14 amino acids. Germline V gives CDR1 SGHAT, CDR2 FQNNGV. CDR3 region: CASMPSLDSYEQYF. The CDR3 nucleotides read TGTGCCAGCATGCCCTCACTAGACTCCTACGAGCAGTACTTC.

The chain carries TRBV28 and TRBJ1-2; possible D gene TRBD1, 5 bases. CDR3 length equals 15 residues. CDR1 and CDR2 (germline): MDHEN, SYDVKM. V was pared by 4 bases and J by 5 bases, with 17 bases between. The DNA of the CDR3 is TGTGCCAGCAGTTCCCCCGGGGGGACGATATATGGCTACACCTTC. Its translation: CASSSPGGTIYGYTF.

As for this clone: The sample contains more than one DNA sequence encoding this CDR3. The chain uses TRBV18 and TRBJ2-3; maybe TRBD1 (6 bases). V was cut by 1 base and J by 3 bases, with 14 bases left in between. Germline lookup yields CDR1 KGHSH and CDR2 LQKENI. The CDR3 spans 16 residues. The CDR3 region has the DNA TGTGCCAGCTCACCACTGGGGGCAGGGGCTACAGATACGCAGTATTTT. It specifies CASSPLGAGATDTQYF.

This chain links TRBV6-4 with TRBJ2-1, with 9 bases that match TRBD2. The length of the CDR3 is 16 residues. The germline V gene encodes CDR1 MRHNA and CDR2 SNTAGT. Unmatched junction bases numbered 6, after V lost 6 bases and J lost 0 bases. This CDR3 reads CASSRTSETSYNEQFF. DNA of the CDR3: TGTGCCAGCAGCCGGACTAGCGAGACCTCCTACAATGAGCAGTTCTTC.

Written as DNA, the CDR3 is TGTGCCAGCAACTGGGGACGGCTTAATGAAAAACTGTTTTTT. Protein product: CASNWGRLNEKLFF. This chain uses TRBV7-2 with TRBJ1-4, with TRBD1 as a possible D gene (5 bases). Looked up from germline, CDR1 is SGHTA and CDR2 is FQGNSA. The CDR3 contains 14 residues. V was clipped by 7 bases and J by 4 bases, with 13 bases between them.

The CDR3 protein is CASSRRQGGNQPQHF. DNA for the CDR3: TGTGCCAGCAGTCGACGACAGGGCGGCAATCAGCCCCAGCATTTT. This sequence joins TRBV27 and TRBJ1-5, with 7 bases aligning to TRBD1. Germline loops: CDR1 MNHEY, CDR2 SMNVEV (reference sequence). This CDR3 is built from 15 residues. The ends lost 5 bases at V and 2 bases at J; junction bases unmatched: 6.

The rearrangement joins TRBV7-2 to TRBJ2-7, with D perhaps matching TRBD1 (6 bases). CDR1 is SGHTA and CDR2 is FQGNSA in the germline V gene. The V end lost 3 bases, the J end lost 6 bases, and 12 bases lay between the germline ends. The CDR3 covers 13 residues. CDR3 region: CASSFLQGFEQYF. In nucleotides, the CDR3 is TGTGCCAGCAGCTTTTTACAGGGATTCGAGCAGTACTTC.

The genes are TRBV5-5 and TRBJ1-4, with D possibly TRBD1 on 5 matching bases. This CDR3 comprises 16 residues. Germline CDR1 is SGHKS and CDR2 is YYEKEE (reference sequence). V shed 4 bases and J shed 7 bases, with 20 bases lying between them. The CDR3 loop reads CASSRQWGDGGEKLFF. CDR3 coding DNA: TGTGCCAGCAGCCGCCAATGGGGGGATGGTGGTGAAAAACTGTTTTTT. Full variable domain (remainder filled in from reference TRBV5-5 and TRBJ1-4): DAGVTQSPTHLIKTRGQQVTLRCSPISGHKSVSWYQQVLGQGPQFIFQYYEKEERGRGNFPDRFSARQFPNYSSELNVNALLLGDSALYLCASSRQWGDGGEKLFFGSGTQLSVL.

A note on this clone: Other DNA sequences in the sample encode the same CDR3. V usage is TRBV5-4 and J usage is TRBJ2-5, with TRBD2 identical over 7 bases. The V segment lost 8 bases and the J segment 2 bases; nucleotides outside the gene matches: 6. The CDR3 is 13 amino acids. The germline CDR1 and CDR2 sequences are SGHNT and YYREEE (reference sequence). In nucleotides, the CDR3 is TGTGCCAGTTCAGCGGGGAGGCAAGAGACCCAGTACTTC. Its protein is CASSAGRQETQYF.